Following are 23 T cell receptor beta chains from one sample sequenced in a study of T cell responses to AZD1222 COVID-19 vaccine. TCRdb's table, derived via immunoSEQ multiplex PCR, lists solely in-frame clones and lacks some. The sample holds tens of thousands of clones, roughly nine tenths seen once. Specimen: peripheral blood, collected 28 days after the second AZD1222 dose. These TCRs come from an adult who received the AZD1222 COVID-19 vaccine.

The V and J genes are TRBV4-2 and TRBJ1-2, with TRBD1 as a possible D gene (6 bases). The V and J ends lost 0 bases and 4 bases respectively, with 12 bases between them. The CDR3 totals 15 residues. Per germline, CDR1 LGHNA and CDR2 YNFKEQ. CDR3 in DNA: TGTGCCAGCAGCCAAGAGTTTGAGGGGGGCTATGGCTACACCTTC. Its translation is CASSQEFEGGYGYTF.

The chain is built from TRBV5-1 and TRBJ1-1; D gene unclear. The CDR3 length is 14 residues. The ends were cut back, 1 base at V and 1 base at J, with 8 bases in the middle. Germline assignment: CDR1 SGHRS and CDR2 YFSETQ. The CDR3 protein is CASSLYSGNTEAFF. CDR3 nucleotides: TGCGCCAGCAGCTTGTACTCGGGGAACACTGAAGCTTTCTTT.

The chain joins TRBV6-4 to TRBJ1-2; D gene uncertain. With 0 bases removed from V and 2 bases from J, the gap between germline ends came to 10 bases. The germline CDR1 and CDR2 sequences are MRHNA and SNTAGT. This CDR3 region has 15 residues. The CDR3 sequence is CASSDSGRINYGYTF. DNA for the CDR3: TGTGCCAGCAGTGACTCAGGCAGGATAAACTATGGCTACACCTTC.

This clone was found once. The chain uses TRBV5-8 and TRBJ2-1; D might be TRBD1 (6 bases). This CDR3 spans 16 amino acids. With 5 bases removed from V and 1 base from J, the gap between germline ends came to 16 bases. Germline V gene lookup returns CDR1 SGHTS and CDR2 YDEGEE. In nucleotides, the CDR3 is TGTGCCAGCAGGCAAACAGGGTTAGGGTCCTACAATGAGCAGTTCTTC. The encoded protein is CASRQTGLGSYNEQFF.

The gene calls are TRBV15 and TRBJ1-2, with a tentative D call TRBD1 (5 bases). V dropped 0 bases and J dropped 3 bases, with 8 bases sitting between them. CDR1 and CDR2 from the germline V gene are LNHNV and YYDKDF (reference sequence). This CDR3 region has 14 residues. CDR3 coding DNA: TGTGCCACCAGCAGAGATCCGACAGACTATGGCTACACCTTC. Its translation is CATSRDPTDYGYTF.

V and J are TRBV28 and TRBJ1-5; D remains unclear. V gave up 2 bases and J gave up 0 bases, with 5 bases separating them. Germline values: CDR1 MDHEN, CDR2 SYDVKM. The CDR3 has 14 residues. Here the CDR3 reads CASSLTVSNQPQHF. CDR3 sequence (DNA): TGTGCCAGCAGTTTAACAGTTAGCAATCAGCCCCAGCATTTT.

The chain uses TRBV6-6 and TRBJ2-6; D is uncertain. This CDR3 has 15 residues. The V end was cut by 7 bases, the J end by 2 bases, with 12 bases between. The germline gives CDR1 MNHNY, CDR2 SVGAGI (reference sequence). The CDR3 loop reads CASTPKGAGANVLTF. CDR3 DNA sequence: TGTGCCAGCACCCCCAAGGGCGCTGGGGCCAACGTCCTGACTTTC.

The chain is built from TRBV9 and TRBJ2-1; maybe TRBD1 (5 bases). Germline V lookup: CDR1 SGDLS, CDR2 YYNGEE. The CDR3 is made up of 14 amino acids. V lost 3 bases to trimming and J lost 5 bases, with 12 bases between them. The CDR3 spells CASSGGVDNNEQFF. Here the CDR3 DNA reads TGTGCCAGCAGCGGGGGCGTGGATAACAATGAGCAGTTCTTC. Filled out from reference TRBV9 and TRBJ2-1, the complete variable domain reads DSGVTQTPKHLITATGQRVTLRCSPRSGDLSVYWYQQSLDQGLQFLIQYYNGEERAKGNILERFSAQQFPDLHSELNLSSLELGDSALYFCASSGGVDNNEQFFGPGTRLTVL.

The chain couples TRBV9 to TRBJ2-2, with 8 bases fitting TRBD2. This CDR3 comprises 18 residues. Germline CDR1 SGDLS, CDR2 YYNGEE. CDR3 protein: CDPLARCSGILVTGELFF. The DNA for the CDR3 is TGTGACCCCCTAGCTAGGTGTAGCGGGATATTAGTCACCGGGGAGCTGTTTTTT.

V is TRBV19 and J is TRBJ1-5; D gene uncertain. V lost 5 bases to trimming and J lost 7 bases, with 15 bases between them. Germline CDR1 reads LNHDA; CDR2 reads SQIVND (reference sequence). The CDR3 is 14 residues long. As DNA, the CDR3 is TGTGCCAGTAGTCCCCGATCCGACGGACAGCCCCAGCATTTT. It is translated as CASSPRSDGQPQHF.

This chain joins TRBV5-8 and TRBJ2-7; the match to TRBD1 covers 7 bases. The CDR3 is 13 residues long. With V trimmed by 2 bases and J by 3 bases, 2 bases remained unmatched. CDR1 and CDR2 (germline): SGHTS, YDEGEE. CDR3 sequence (DNA): TGTGCCAGCAGCTTCGGGACAGTCTACGAGCAGTACTTC. This sequence encodes CASSFGTVYEQYF.

V gene TRBV5-4 combines with J gene TRBJ2-1; 10 nucleotides match TRBD1. Losses at the gene ends were 1 base for V and 9 bases for J; bases not matched to a gene: 7. The germline CDR1 and CDR2 sequences are SGHNT and YYREEE (reference sequence). There are 15 residues in the CDR3. The CDR3 spells CASSLWDRGPGEQFF. For the CDR3, the DNA is TGTGCCAGCAGCTTGTGGGACAGGGGTCCTGGTGAGCAGTTCTTC.

This clone came up a few times. J is TRBJ1-2 and V is TRBV2, with D perhaps TRBD1 (5 bases). The CDR3 spans 13 residues. V was cut by 4 bases and J by 3 bases, with 9 bases left in between. Germline V CDR1 and CDR2: SNHLY, FYNNEI. DNA for the CDR3: TGTGCCAGCAGTGCAGACAGTTACTATGGCTACACCTTC. Protein sequence: CASSADSYYGYTF.

The rearrangement links TRBV11-3 to TRBJ2-1; 10 bases line up with TRBD1. This CDR3 spans 15 amino acids. CDR1 and CDR2 from the germline V gene are SGHNT and YENEEA. The ends lost 4 bases at V and 4 bases at J; junction bases unmatched: 4. This chain's CDR3 is CASSSGTGAYNEQFF. The CDR3 DNA reads TGTGCCAGCAGCTCCGGGACAGGGGCGTACAATGAGCAGTTCTTC.

Only one count was recorded for this clone. The chain is built from TRBV2 and TRBJ1-1; D is ambiguous. The V end was cut by 4 bases, the J end by 7 bases, with 10 bases between. Germline CDR1 SNHLY, CDR2 FYNNEI. This CDR3 comprises 12 residues. The CDR3 protein is CASSGGEDEAFF. The CDR3 DNA reads as TGTGCCAGCAGTGGTGGAGAAGATGAAGCTTTCTTT. Together with reference TRBV2 and TRBJ1-1, the CDR3 gives the full variable domain: EPEVTQTPSHQVTQMGQEVILRCVPISNHLYFYWYRQILGQKVEFLVSFYNNEISEKSEIFDDQFSVERPDGSNFTLKIRSTKLEDSAMYFCASSGGEDEAFFGQGTRLTVV.

The chain employs TRBV7-2 and TRBJ1-2; no clear D gene. Germline CDR1 reads SGHTA; CDR2 reads FQGNSA. This CDR3 has 14 amino acids. Trimming cost V 7 bases and J 8 bases, with 20 bases left between them. CDR3 DNA sequence: TGTGCCAGCACCGCTATGCAGGTATCGGAGGGCTACACCTTC. Protein product: CASTAMQVSEGYTF.

V is TRBV25-1 and J is TRBJ1-3; 10 bases line up with TRBD1. CDR1 and CDR2 (germline): MGHDK, SYGVNS. V lost 6 bases to trimming and J lost 2 bases; unmatched junction nucleotides: 1. The CDR3 runs to 14 residues. The CDR3 protein is CASRGTGAGNTIYF. The CDR3 bases are TGTGCCAGCAGGGGGACAGGGGCTGGAAACACCATATATTTT.

This sequence joins TRBV30 and TRBJ1-1, with D tentatively TRBD1 (6 bases). Germline loops: CDR1 GTSNPN, CDR2 SVGIG (reference sequence). This CDR3 is 14 amino acids long. V was clipped by 4 bases and J by 0 bases, with 12 bases between them. CDR3 coding DNA: TGTGCCTGGATTCGGGACATTATGAACACTGAAGCTTTCTTT. Translation gives CAWIRDIMNTEAFF.

In this sample, this clone turned up once. V usage is TRBV7-2 and J usage is TRBJ2-5, with 9 nucleotides matching TRBD2. With V trimmed by 6 bases and J by 2 bases, 4 bases remained unmatched. The CDR3 is 14 residues long. Germline CDR1 and CDR2: SGHTA and FQGNSA. The CDR3 DNA is TGTGCCAGCAGGCGCGGGGGGGCACAAGAGACCCAGTACTTC. This encodes CASRRGGAQETQYF. Full variable domain (missing parts from reference TRBV7-2 and TRBJ2-5): GAGVSQSPSNKVTEKGKDVELRCDPISGHTALYWYRQSLGQGLEFLIYFQGNSAPDKSGLPSDRFSAERTGGSVSTLTIQRTQQEDSAVYLCASRRGGAQETQYFGPGTRLLVL.

The chain recombines TRBV4-2 with TRBJ2-2; D may match TRBD1 or TRBD2 (5 bases each). V gave up 4 bases and J gave up 1 base, with 13 bases separating them. This CDR3 has 16 residues. In germline, CDR1 is LGHNA, CDR2 YNFKEQ. CDR3 residues: CASSRGRDLNTGELFF. The CDR3 DNA follows: TGTGCCAGCAGCCGAGGAAGGGACCTGAACACCGGGGAGCTGTTTTTT.

This clone was detected only a few times. The rearrangement links TRBV19 to TRBJ1-5; D is possibly TRBD1 (5 bases). V was clipped by 3 bases and J by 6 bases, with 12 bases between them. Germline lookup yields CDR1 LNHDA and CDR2 SQIVND (reference sequence). The CDR3 consists of 14 residues. The CDR3 is CASSIGSGTQPQHF. In DNA form, the CDR3 reads TGTGCCAGTAGTATTGGTTCAGGGACTCAGCCCCAGCATTTT.

The rearrangement uses TRBV4-3 and TRBJ1-1; TRBD1 matches 7 bases. After removal of 5 bases from V and 2 bases from J, the junction contained 8 bases not matched to a gene. Germline lookup yields CDR1 LGHNA and CDR2 YSLEER. The CDR3 runs to 15 residues. DNA for the CDR3: TGCGCCAGCAGCATCCGACAGGGCCTTAACACTGAAGCTTTCTTT. This codes for CASSIRQGLNTEAFF.

This clone was detected once. This CDR3 is CASSDTGTSEGGELFF. The CDR3, as DNA: TGTGCCAGCAGCGACACCGGGACTAGCGAAGGCGGGGAGCTGTTTTTT. The chain has TRBV6-4 and TRBJ2-2, with 10 nucleotides matching TRBD2. The junction had 11 bases not matched to a gene; V was cut back by 6 bases and J by 7 bases. The length of the CDR3 is 16 residues. Germline-derived CDR1 and CDR2 are MRHNA and SNTAGT.